This is a list of T cell receptor beta chains from one sample in a study of CD8+CD57+ T cells in acquired aplastic anemia. TCRdb recomputed calls from the reads with MiXCR, one row per CDR3 protein. The data show some 410,000 distinct CDR3 sequences, with 65% to 75% seen just once and 3.5% to 4.5% held by the top ten. Input material: sorted CD4+, CD8+, or CD8+CD57+ T cells (not recorded which) from PBMCs. The receptors stem from a human donor in good health, serving as a control. Each CDR3 is given without its conserved first and last residue. The D gene is left open where the match is weak.

V gene: TRBV24-1
D gene: -
J gene: TRBJ1-1
CDR3 length: 10
CDR3 protein: ATSDLGSPAF

V gene: TRBV2
D gene: -
J gene: TRBJ2-3
CDR3 length: 13
CDR3 protein: ASSYSDGDTDTQY

V gene: TRBV9
D gene: -
J gene: TRBJ1-5
CDR3 length: 13
CDR3 protein: ASSLDGVMQQHQH

V gene: TRBV9
D gene: -
J gene: TRBJ2-7
CDR3 length: 12
CDR3 protein: ASSVGPRCFVQD

V gene: TRBV10-3
D gene: -
J gene: TRBJ1-6
CDR3 length: 13
CDR3 protein: ASARGGEAGSPLH

V gene: TRBV12-3/TRBV12-4
D gene: TRBD1
J gene: TRBJ1-4
CDR3 length: 13
CDR3 protein: ASSPTGGNSGKLF

V gene: TRBV20-1
D gene: -
J gene: TRBJ2-5
CDR3 length: 13
CDR3 protein: SARVIGTGKETQY

V gene: TRBV20-1
D gene: -
J gene: TRBJ1-6
CDR3 length: 13
CDR3 protein: SARSIAVSNSPLH

V gene: TRBV24-1
D gene: -
J gene: TRBJ2-2
CDR3 length: 13
CDR3 protein: ATKPNRSNTGELF

V gene: TRBV6-5
D gene: TRBD2
J gene: TRBJ2-1
CDR3 length: 14
CDR3 protein: ASSGLVAGATNEQF

V gene: TRBV27
D gene: TRBD1
J gene: TRBJ1-2
CDR3 length: 12
CDR3 protein: ASSRQGSGYGYT

V gene: TRBV7-9
D gene: -
J gene: TRBJ2-3
CDR3 length: 14
CDR3 protein: ASTGRRPSGAGPQY

V gene: TRBV7-3
D gene: TRBD2
J gene: TRBJ2-5
CDR3 length: 13
CDR3 protein: AWTTSGGPEETQY

V gene: TRBV7-2
D gene: -
J gene: TRBJ2-5
CDR3 length: 14
CDR3 protein: ASSLDGGRRNSNQY

V gene: TRBV9
D gene: TRBD1
J gene: TRBJ1-5
CDR3 length: 13
CDR3 protein: ASSRGQGNNQPQH

V gene: TRBV25-1
D gene: -
J gene: TRBJ2-7
CDR3 length: 13
CDR3 protein: ASSEFEERNYEQY

V gene: TRBV5-6
D gene: TRBD1
J gene: TRBJ1-1
CDR3 length: 11
CDR3 protein: ASSFTGAIGAF

V gene: TRBV7-9
D gene: -
J gene: TRBJ1-1
CDR3 length: 11
CDR3 protein: ASSQTESTVAF

V gene: TRBV7-2
D gene: -
J gene: TRBJ1-2
CDR3 length: 12
CDR3 protein: ASSATHSRYSFG

V gene: TRBV5-4
D gene: -
J gene: TRBJ2-5
CDR3 length: 11
CDR3 protein: ASSLESGETQY

V gene: TRBV7-2
D gene: -
J gene: TRBJ1-1
CDR3 length: 11
CDR3 protein: ASSLGGESTDS

V gene: TRBV3-1
D gene: TRBD2
J gene: TRBJ2-1
CDR3 length: 14
CDR3 protein: ASSQGRGSSYNEQF

V gene: TRBV5-1
D gene: TRBD1
J gene: TRBJ2-7
CDR3 length: 16
CDR3 protein: ASSLRTPGQGNVDEQY

V gene: TRBV7-6
D gene: TRBD2
J gene: TRBJ2-5
CDR3 length: 12
CDR3 protein: ASSLRLAWEIQY

V gene: TRBV11-3
D gene: -
J gene: TRBJ1-4
CDR3 length: 15
CDR3 protein: ASSVEGLAGLNEKLF

V gene: TRBV4-3
D gene: TRBD2
J gene: -
CDR3 length: 14
CDR3 protein: ASSPGAGGTTYEQY

V gene: TRBV20-1
D gene: -
J gene: TRBJ1-2
CDR3 length: 11
CDR3 protein: SASQAGGGGYT

V gene: TRBV6-5
D gene: TRBD1
J gene: TRBJ1-2
CDR3 length: 13
CDR3 protein: ASSYSRQGTGGYT

V gene: TRBV19
D gene: -
J gene: TRBJ2-2
CDR3 length: 12
CDR3 protein: ASSTSMNTGELF

V gene: TRBV12-3/TRBV12-4
D gene: TRBD1
J gene: TRBJ1-1
CDR3 length: 13
CDR3 protein: ASSGRQGVNTEAF

V gene: TRBV5-5
D gene: -
J gene: TRBJ2-5
CDR3 length: 13
CDR3 protein: ASSQFEASQETQY

V gene: TRBV29-1
D gene: TRBD1
J gene: TRBJ2-7
CDR3 length: 12
CDR3 protein: SAMGTGGAYEQY

V gene: TRBV5-5
D gene: -
J gene: TRBJ1-1
CDR3 length: 12
CDR3 protein: ASSGRQENTEAF

V gene: TRBV7-3
D gene: -
J gene: TRBJ2-5
CDR3 length: 12
CDR3 protein: AASRTRHQETQD

V gene: TRBV10-1
D gene: TRBD1
J gene: TRBJ1-4
CDR3 length: 13
CDR3 protein: ASSEYGTGFEKLF

V gene: TRBV7-2
D gene: -
J gene: TRBJ2-1
CDR3 length: 15
CDR3 protein: ASSLGGRLSSYNEQF

V gene: TRBV19
D gene: TRBD1
J gene: TRBJ1-1
CDR3 length: 10
CDR3 protein: ASSQTGREAF

V gene: TRBV7-2
D gene: -
J gene: TRBJ1-6
CDR3 length: 12
CDR3 protein: ASSLGGVDSPLH

V gene: TRBV5-1
D gene: -
J gene: TRBJ1-3
CDR3 length: 13
CDR3 protein: ASSVEAERANTIY

V gene: TRBV11-2
D gene: -
J gene: TRBJ2-3
CDR3 length: 13
CDR3 protein: ASSLLAGHTDTQY

V gene: TRBV7-7
D gene: -
J gene: TRBJ2-3
CDR3 length: 13
CDR3 protein: ASSLVGRGDTGEY

V gene: TRBV11-3
D gene: -
J gene: TRBJ1-1
CDR3 length: 13
CDR3 protein: ASSEEGESYTEAF

V gene: TRBV9
D gene: TRBD1
J gene: TRBJ1-2
CDR3 length: 14
CDR3 protein: ASSALTGTEAYGYT

V gene: TRBV2
D gene: -
J gene: TRBJ2-1
CDR3 length: 14
CDR3 protein: ASSAQGEQTAHAQF

V gene: TRBV9
D gene: -
J gene: TRBJ2-7
CDR3 length: 12
CDR3 protein: ASSEADSSYNEH

V gene: TRBV15
D gene: -
J gene: TRBJ2-5
CDR3 length: 15
CDR3 protein: ATSSSERGTTRKTQY

V gene: TRBV15
D gene: -
J gene: -
CDR3 length: 13
CDR3 protein: ASSLKGDPYNEQF

V gene: TRBV7-9
D gene: TRBD2
J gene: TRBJ2-7
CDR3 length: 12
CDR3 protein: AGSLAPGLAGQY

V gene: TRBV25-1
D gene: TRBD1
J gene: TRBJ2-1
CDR3 length: 12
CDR3 protein: ASSNGTGWNEQF

V gene: TRBV7-9
D gene: TRBD1
J gene: TRBJ1-2
CDR3 length: 15
CDR3 protein: ASSLWTGSRRNYGYT

V gene: TRBV7-2
D gene: TRBD2
J gene: TRBJ2-1
CDR3 length: 11
CDR3 protein: ASSWTSGSEQF

V gene: TRBV7-8
D gene: -
J gene: TRBJ1-4
CDR3 length: 12
CDR3 protein: ASSLAQSYEQYF

V gene: TRBV2
D gene: TRBD1
J gene: TRBJ2-7
CDR3 length: 12
CDR3 protein: ASRRGTGGDEQY